These 5 T cell receptor beta chains share one sample of origin, sequenced in a study of blood T cell repertoires in COVID-19. The data were produced by immunoSEQ multiplex PCR, yet TCRdb's version contains in-frame clones alone and is incomplete. The table has over 85,000 clones, around 87% seen once. Sequencing was performed on peripheral blood. The receptors were gathered from a human donor in a cohort sampled during active COVID-19.

This chain connects TRBV7-8 to TRBJ1-1; D may be TRBD1 (6 bases). Germline assignment: CDR1 SGHVS and CDR2 FQNEAQ. With 5 bases removed from V and 2 bases from J, the gap between germline ends came to 15 bases. This CDR3 is built from 15 residues. The CDR3 spells CASSRGQNINTEAFF. The DNA of the CDR3 is TGTGCCAGCAGCAGAGGACAGAATATAAACACTGAAGCTTTCTTT.

The chain joins TRBV6-5 to TRBJ2-7, with D perhaps TRBD2 (6 bases). The V end was cut by 0 bases, the J end by 5 bases, with 11 bases between. The CDR3 has 14 amino acids. Germline V gene sequence: CDR1 MNHEY, CDR2 SVGAGI. The CDR3 is CASSYSPGDHEQYF. CDR3 nucleotide sequence: TGTGCCAGCAGTTACTCGCCGGGAGACCACGAGCAGTACTTC.

This chain connects TRBV19 to TRBJ1-6; maybe TRBD1 (6 bases). Trimming removed 4 bases from V and 7 bases from J, with 17 bases in between. The CDR3 is 16 amino acids. CDR1 and CDR2 from the germline V gene are LNHDA and SQIVND (reference sequence). Here the CDR3 reads CASSTNRAAGNSPLHF. The CDR3 nucleotides are TGTGCCAGTAGTACTAACAGGGCCGCTGGGAATTCACCCCTCCACTTT.

The chain has TRBV6-5 and TRBJ2-7, with 10 bases fitting TRBD2. Germline loops: CDR1 MNHEY, CDR2 SVGAGI. The CDR3 length is 15 residues. V dropped 5 bases and J dropped 4; count of bases not matched to a gene: 8. The CDR3 loop is CASSTDGLADYEQYF. The CDR3 region has the DNA TGTGCCAGCAGTACCGATGGACTAGCGGATTACGAGCAGTACTTC.

This sequence joins TRBV6-5 and TRBJ2-1, with 10 nucleotides matching TRBD2. CDR1 MNHEY and CDR2 SVGAGI come from the germline V gene. V gave up 8 bases and J gave up 5 bases; unmatched junction bases: 9. The CDR3 totals 15 residues. The CDR3: CASHPQREGNNEQFF. The CDR3 DNA follows: TGTGCCAGCCACCCCCAGCGGGAGGGAAACAATGAGCAGTTCTTC.